These T cell receptor beta chains were read from a single sample in a study of blood T cell repertoires in COVID-19. The repertoire was sequenced with immunoSEQ multiplex PCR; TCRdb's copy has only in-frame clones and lacks some. This sample has 200,000 to 250,000 clones, with about 93% found just once. The sample was peripheral blood. These receptors all come from a man aged 55 to 70 with COVID-19, enrolled during active disease. Each CDR3 is given without its conserved first and last residue. The order of the fields is clone size, J gene, V gene, CDR3 protein. Only some rows state a clone size, as once, few, many or a class for expanded clones.

>once|TRBJ2-1|TRBV20-1
SASKSPASGRGYNEQF
>once|TRBJ2-2|TRBV18
ASSPGAPGTGELF
>NA|TRBJ1-1|TRBV11-2
ASSFWRNTEAF
>NA|TRBJ1-2|TRBV3-1/TRBV3-2
ASSQGVQANGYT
>once|TRBJ2-5|TRBV28
ASSLRWAPETQY
>NA|TRBJ1-3|TRBV9
ASSVGLTSGNTIY
>few|TRBJ1-1|TRBV7-2
ASSPRSGQGSSEAF
>NA|TRBJ2-7|TRBV19
ASSIDKGALLREQY
>NA|TRBJ2-1|TRBV6-6
ASSLRLAGVDEQF
>once|TRBJ1-6|TRBV27
ASTRGPSAPLH
>NA|TRBJ1-3|TRBV7-9
ASSTSGTGGNTIY
>NA|TRBJ1-4|TRBV10-3
AISEPGTVNEKLF
>NA|TRBJ1-5|TRBV29-1
SVGAGVGNQPQH
>NA|TRBJ1-6|TRBV28
ASSFPRGNNSPLH
>NA|TRBJ2-7|TRBV28
ASSPRTSGKREQY
>NA|TRBJ1-1|TRBV5-1
ASSPWDRGMVTSTEAF
>once|TRBJ1-1|TRBV5-6
ASSFPRINTEAF
>NA|TRBJ1-5|TRBV18
ASSYREGRNQPQH
>NA|TRBJ2-2|TRBV5-4
ASSLRLAGGTGELF
>NA|TRBJ1-1|TRBV5-5
ASSRQGRISEAF
>few|TRBJ2-7|TRBV18
ASSSDLYEQY
>NA|TRBJ2-7|TRBV5-1
ASRWGQTSSYEQY
>once|TRBJ2-3|TRBV19
ASSIVGGVDTQY
>NA|TRBJ2-1|TRBV14
ASSQGRNSYNEQF
>NA|TRBJ2-1|TRBV12-5
ASGLGLAGNNEQF
>NA|TRBJ2-1|TRBV9
ASSAKRGANEQF
>NA|TRBJ2-1|TRBV29-1
SVVFAANVYNEQF
>once|TRBJ2-3|TRBV7-9
ASSLGSGGRDTQY